Below, 26 T cell receptor beta chains from the same sample are listed, as sequenced in a study of cytomegalovirus exposure and HLA in healthy donors. With 60 Vbeta and 13 Jbeta primers, the PCR was carried out. The table came from immunoSEQ multiplex PCR; TCRdb's copy has only in-frame clones and leaves some out. Among some 120,000 clones, 77% were seen once, and the ten largest hold about 13%. The sequenced material came from PBMCs. These receptors were taken from a woman between 35 and 50 years old in good health and CMV-seropositive.

This chain links TRBV2 with TRBJ2-3; 11 bases match TRBD2. Germline CDR1 and CDR2: SNHLY and FYNNEI. V was clipped by 4 bases and J by 4 bases; unmatched bases: 10. This CDR3 contains 17 residues. CDR3 sequence reads: CASSASLAGGYPDTQYF. CDR3 coding DNA: TGTGCCAGCAGTGCCTCTTTAGCGGGAGGGTATCCAGATACGCAGTATTTT.

This chain links TRBV2 with TRBJ2-1, with D maybe TRBD2 (5 bases). This CDR3 has 13 residues. The germline V and J ends were trimmed by 9 bases and 9 bases, with 18 bases remaining between them. Per germline, CDR1 SNHLY and CDR2 FYNNEI. CDR3 in DNA: TGTGCCAGTGGAACAAGCGGAGGAGGTGAGCAGTTCTTC. Residues: CASGTSGGGEQFF.

The chain combines TRBV5-6 with TRBJ2-2; D possibly corresponds to TRBD1 (5 bases). The CDR3 has 17 amino acids. In germline, CDR1 is SGHDT, CDR2 YYEEEE. Trimming removed 1 base from V and 5 bases from J, with 18 bases in between. The CDR3 coding sequence is TGTGCCAGCAGCTTGTATGGTAGGCAGGGAACTACCGGGGAGCTGTTTTTT. Protein sequence: CASSLYGRQGTTGELFF.

In DNA form, the CDR3 reads TGTGCCAGTACCCGGGACATGTCTTCGAGCAATCAGCCCCAGCATTTT. The encoded protein is CASTRDMSSSNQPQHF. The rearrangement links TRBV19 to TRBJ1-5; D is perhaps TRBD1 (6 bases). Germline V gene sequence: CDR1 LNHDA, CDR2 SQIVND (reference sequence). The CDR3 has 16 residues. The ends were cut back, 7 bases at V and 1 base at J, with 17 bases in the middle.

The chain joins TRBV30 to TRBJ2-7, with D possibly being TRBD1 (6 bases). The ends were cut back, 1 base at V and 7 bases at J, with 14 bases in the middle. This CDR3 region has 13 residues. Germline V gene sequence: CDR1 GTSNPN, CDR2 SVGIG (reference sequence). This CDR3 reads CAWSGRQEGEQYF. The CDR3 DNA follows: TGTGCCTGGAGTGGTCGACAGGAAGGAGAGCAGTACTTC.

This clone appeared a few times. This rearrangement joins TRBV30 to TRBJ1-3; possible D gene TRBD1, 5 bases. CDR1 GTSNPN and CDR2 SVGIG come from the germline V gene (reference sequence). V lost 2 bases to trimming and J lost 7 bases, with 18 bases between them. CDR3 size: 15 residues. The CDR3 is CAWSRPDGGRNTIYF. CDR3 coding DNA: TGTGCCTGGAGTCGTCCCGACGGGGGGAGGAACACCATATATTTT.

V is TRBV5-1 and J is TRBJ2-3, with a possible D match to TRBD1 (6 bases). From germline, CDR1 is SGHRS and CDR2 YFSETQ. Trimming left V 4 bases short and J 0 bases short, with 12 bases between. This CDR3 region has 15 residues. CDR3 sequence: CASSHRGQSTDTQYF. As DNA, the CDR3 is TGCGCCAGCAGCCATAGAGGACAGAGCACAGATACGCAGTATTTT.

The rearrangement joins TRBV18 to TRBJ2-6, with D uncertain. This CDR3 contains 16 residues. Trimming removed 0 bases from V and 2 bases from J, with 8 bases in between. The germline V gene encodes CDR1 KGHSH and CDR2 LQKENI. The chain's CDR3 is CASSPPRIAGANVLTF. CDR3 in DNA: TGTGCCAGCTCACCACCCAGGATAGCTGGGGCCAACGTCCTGACTTTC.

This clone was observed a few times. This sequence joins TRBV7-9 and TRBJ2-3; perhaps TRBD2 as D (5 bases). V was shortened by 3 bases and J by 0 bases, with 13 bases between the two germline ends. There are 16 residues in the CDR3. CDR1 SEHNR and CDR2 FQNEAQ come from the germline V gene (reference sequence). CDR3 DNA sequence: TGTGCCAGCAGCTTGGGGAGCGGTACTAGCACAGATACGCAGTATTTT. Its translation: CASSLGSGTSTDTQYF.

In the case of this clone: The junction and the germline gene differ at one end; a read error may be behind it. The gene calls are TRBV7-3 and TRBJ2-6; tentatively, D is TRBD1 (5 bases). The germline gives CDR1 SGHTA, CDR2 FQGTGA. The CDR3 is 15 amino acids. CDR3 nucleotide sequence: TGTGCCAGCAGCCCATCGGCTGCTGGGGCCAACGGCCTGACTTTC. It is translated as CASSPSAAGANGLTF.

The chain joins TRBV10-2 to TRBJ2-7; no clear D gene. The V gene lost 3 bases and the J gene lost 3 bases, with 9 bases spanning the gap. The length of the CDR3 is 13 residues. CDR1 WSHSY and CDR2 SAAADI come from the germline V gene. CDR3 residues: CASSELTSYEQYF. Written as DNA, the CDR3 is TGCGCCAGCAGTGAATTGACAAGCTACGAGCAGTACTTC.

The genes are TRBV4-2 and TRBJ2-3; 9 nucleotides line up with TRBD2. This CDR3 region has 16 residues. Per germline, CDR1 LGHNA and CDR2 YNFKEQ. The V segment lost 0 bases and the J segment 5 bases; nucleotides outside the gene matches: 6. CDR3 loop: CASSQDRAGGRDTQYF. The CDR3 nucleotides read TGTGCCAGCAGCCAAGATCGGGCGGGAGGGCGAGATACGCAGTATTTT.

This clone turned up a few times. The V and J genes are TRBV2 and TRBJ1-1; perhaps TRBD1 as D (5 bases). The ends were cut back, 3 bases at V and 1 base at J, with 12 bases in the middle. This CDR3 spans 15 amino acids. The V gene's germline CDR1 is SNHLY and CDR2 FYNNEI. CDR3 DNA sequence: TGTGCCAGCAGTGAGGGCGGGGCAGGGAACACTGAAGCTTTCTTT. It codes for CASSEGGAGNTEAFF.

The chain couples TRBV28 to TRBJ1-2; D unclear. The CDR3 has 13 amino acids. CDR1 and CDR2 from the germline V gene are MDHEN and SYDVKM. The V gene lost 7 bases and the J gene lost 4 bases, with 13 bases spanning the gap. CDR3 nucleotide sequence: TGTGCCAGCACCGAAAATGGCATCTATGGCTACACCTTC. This codes for CASTENGIYGYTF.

For this clone: Other DNA sequences of this sample code for an identical CDR3. The chain has TRBV7-9 and TRBJ1-2; D may be TRBD1 (6 bases). V was cut by 5 bases and J by 0 bases, with 13 bases left in between. Germline V gene lookup returns CDR1 SEHNR and CDR2 FQNEAQ (reference sequence). The CDR3 runs to 15 residues. This chain's CDR3 is CASSPGQSPNYGYTF. The CDR3 nucleotides read TGTGCCAGCAGCCCCGGACAGAGTCCTAACTATGGCTACACCTTC.

The V and J genes are TRBV18 and TRBJ2-1; possibly TRBD2 for D (6 bases). Trimming removed 6 bases from V and 5 bases from J, with 17 bases in between. This CDR3 is built from 15 residues. The V gene's germline CDR1 is KGHSH and CDR2 LQKENI. DNA of the CDR3: TGTGCCAGCTCGCGCATAGCGGACCCCCACAATGAGCAGTTCTTC. Translating it yields CASSRIADPHNEQFF.

The chain recombines TRBV5-1 with TRBJ1-2; D ambiguous. Trimming removed 0 bases at V and 5 bases at J, with 14 bases between. The germline gives CDR1 SGHRS, CDR2 YFSETQ. The CDR3 extends over 15 amino acids. CDR3 nucleotides: TGCGCCAGCAGCTTGGTGGCGGGAACCTCTTATGGCTACACCTTC. As protein: CASSLVAGTSYGYTF.

The chain is built from TRBV27 and TRBJ1-1; D is perhaps TRBD1 (5 bases). This CDR3 spans 16 amino acids. Trimming cost V 0 bases and J 1 base, with 12 bases left between them. Germline V CDR1 and CDR2: MNHEY, SMNVEV (reference sequence). The CDR3 DNA sequence: TGTGCCAGCAGTTTATCCGTGGGGCCCCCGAACACTGAAGCTTTCTTT. Translation: CASSLSVGPPNTEAFF.

The chain carries TRBV4-2 and TRBJ2-3; TRBD1 aligns across 8 bases. Trimming removed 4 bases from V and 0 bases from J; junction bases left unmatched: 6. The germline V gene has CDR1 LGHNA and CDR2 YNFKEQ. CDR3 length equals 16 residues. This CDR3 reads CASSPDREWSTDTQYF. In DNA form, the CDR3 reads TGTGCCAGCAGCCCGGACAGGGAATGGAGCACAGATACGCAGTATTTT.

This sequence joins TRBV27 and TRBJ2-3; TRBD2 matches at 7 bases. There are 15 residues in the CDR3. Germline CDR1 is MNHEY and CDR2 is SMNVEV (reference sequence). The V segment lost 7 bases and the J segment 2 bases; nucleotides outside the gene matches: 9. The CDR3 spells CASTQRWDYTDTQYF. The CDR3, as DNA: TGTGCCAGCACCCAACGTTGGGACTACACAGATACGCAGTATTTT.

The chain links TRBV29-1 to TRBJ2-3; the match to TRBD1 covers 7 bases. Germline lookup yields CDR1 SQVTM and CDR2 ANQGSEA. The CDR3 loop spans 14 amino acids. Germline trimming cut 5 bases from V and 5 bases from J; bases unmatched to any gene: 10. The chain's CDR3 is CSVRLLTGEDTQYF. The CDR3 DNA reads TGCAGCGTTCGGTTACTCACAGGGGAAGATACGCAGTATTTT.

The chain combines TRBV2 with TRBJ2-3; 9 bases agree with TRBD2. This CDR3 spans 15 amino acids. CDR1 and CDR2 from the germline V gene are SNHLY and FYNNEI. V was clipped by 7 bases and J by 0 bases; unmatched bases: 5. The CDR3 DNA sequence: TGTGCCAGCACCCAGGCGGGGGGGAGCACAGATACGCAGTATTTT. It translates to CASTQAGGSTDTQYF. The complete variable domain, with remaining parts taken from reference TRBV2 and TRBJ2-3, reads EPEVTQTPSHQVTQMGQEVILRCVPISNHLYFYWYRQILGQKVEFLVSFYNNEISEKSEIFDDQFSVERPDGSNFTLKIRSTKLEDSAMYFCASTQAGGSTDTQYFGPGTRLTVL.

The V gene is TRBV5-4, the J gene TRBJ1-5; the match to TRBD1 covers 8 bases. Trimming took 4 bases from V and 7 from J; bases not matched to a gene: 7. The CDR3 has 14 residues. Germline V lookup: CDR1 SGHNT, CDR2 YYREEE (reference sequence). The CDR3 region is CASSEGTGGQPQHF. The DNA of the CDR3 is TGTGCCAGCAGCGAAGGGACAGGTGGACAGCCCCAGCATTTT.

This chain joins TRBV28 and TRBJ2-5; 9 nucleotides align to TRBD2. V lost 2 bases to trimming and J lost 5 bases; unmatched junction nucleotides: 6. The length of the CDR3 is 15 residues. Germline CDR1 is MDHEN and CDR2 is SYDVKM. The CDR3 reads CASSLGGRDLETQYF. Written as DNA, the CDR3 is TGTGCCAGCAGTTTAGGCGGGAGGGACTTGGAGACCCAGTACTTC.

This clone has only a few counts. This chain joins TRBV28 and TRBJ2-6; D is perhaps TRBD2 (5 bases). The germline CDR1 and CDR2 sequences are MDHEN and SYDVKM. Trimming took off 7 bases at V and 0 bases at J, with 10 bases between the two ends. The CDR3 consists of 15 residues. The CDR3 coding sequence is TGTGCCAGCATCACTGCGGGCTCTGGGGCCAACGTCCTGACTTTC. The encoded protein is CASITAGSGANVLTF.

The rearrangement links TRBV5-1 to TRBJ2-2; TRBD1 is a possible D gene (5 bases). Germline V gene sequence: CDR1 SGHRS, CDR2 YFSETQ. The CDR3 covers 14 residues. V was shortened by 2 bases and J by 5 bases, with 10 bases between the two germline ends. This chain's CDR3 is CASSLWSGTGELFF. CDR3 DNA sequence: TGCGCCAGCAGCTTATGGTCAGGGACCGGGGAGCTGTTTTTT.